This TCR beta chain was profiled in a study of cytomegalovirus exposure and HLA in healthy donors. Germline-derived CDR1 and CDR2 are SGHRS and YFSETQ. The CDR3 extends over 14 amino acids. V was clipped by 0 bases and J by 0 bases, with 7 bases between them. With 60 Vbeta and 13 Jbeta primers, the PCR was carried out. Sequenced by immunoSEQ multiplex PCR; TCRdb stores in-frame clones only, minus some. The table shows approximately 180,000 clones, with 78% occurring only once. The genes are TRBV5-1 and TRBJ2-7; D is undetermined. The sequencing input was PBMCs. The clonotype was recovered from a woman in her 50s in good health and CMV-seropositive. The CDR3 loop reads CASSLDVSSYEQYF. DNA for the CDR3: TGCGCCAGCAGCTTGGACGTCAGCTCCTACGAGCAGTACTTC.